This T cell receptor (beta chain) was retrieved from a study of identical twins. Template switching added a universal primer binding site, and final cDNA carried unique molecular identifiers. TCRdb itself ran the 5' RACE reads through MiXCR, one entry per CDR3 protein. The sample includes some 200,000 distinct CDR3 sequences, about 7.5% seen only once; the top ten take just under 2%. A note on this clonotype: The antigen is not known. The junction departs from the called germline gene at one end, perhaps through a read error.

CDR3 length: 16 residues. The germline gives CDR1 DFQATT, CDR2 SNEGSKA (reference sequence). Study-level results: Cord blood's abundant beta clonotypes had fewer insertions, unlike memory repertoires.

The same data also went into a second study, on yellow fever vaccine responses in identical twins.

The sequence derives from a woman aged 18-35 years in good health. The sample consisted of memory (CD45RO+) T cells sorted from blood. The chain has TRBV20-1 and TRBJ2-2, with a weak D call TRBD2 (6 bases). CDR3: CCARDYAGLGTGELFF. The CDR3 DNA sequence: TGCTGTGCTAGAGATTACGCGGGGCTGGGCACCGGGGAGCTGTTTTTT.